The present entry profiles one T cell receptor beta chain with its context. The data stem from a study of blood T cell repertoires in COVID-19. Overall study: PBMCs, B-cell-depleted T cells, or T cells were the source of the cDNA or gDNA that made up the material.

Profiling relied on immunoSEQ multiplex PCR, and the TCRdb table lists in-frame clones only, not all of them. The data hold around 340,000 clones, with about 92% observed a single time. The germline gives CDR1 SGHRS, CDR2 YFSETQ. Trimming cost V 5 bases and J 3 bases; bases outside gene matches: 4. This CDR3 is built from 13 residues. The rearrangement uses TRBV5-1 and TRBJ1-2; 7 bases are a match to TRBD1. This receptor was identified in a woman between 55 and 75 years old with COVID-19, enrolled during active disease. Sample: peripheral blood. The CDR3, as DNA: TGCGCCAGCAGTTCGACAGGGTACTATGGCTACACCTTC. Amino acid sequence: CASSSTGYYGYTF.